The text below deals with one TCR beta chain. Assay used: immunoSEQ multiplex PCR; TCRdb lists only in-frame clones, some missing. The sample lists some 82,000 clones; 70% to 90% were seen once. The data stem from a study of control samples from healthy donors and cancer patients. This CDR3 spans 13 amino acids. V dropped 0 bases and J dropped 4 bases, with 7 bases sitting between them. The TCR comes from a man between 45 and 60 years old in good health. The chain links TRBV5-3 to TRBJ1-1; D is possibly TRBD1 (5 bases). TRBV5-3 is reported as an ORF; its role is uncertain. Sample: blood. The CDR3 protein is CARSLAGSTEAFF. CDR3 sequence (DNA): TGTGCCAGAAGCTTGGCAGGGTCCACTGAAGCTTTCTTT.